This entry concerns a single TCR beta chain. The target antigen is unknown. This specimen belongs to a study of metastatic and nonmetastatic thyroid tumors. Germline V gene data show CDR1 as MNHNS and CDR2 as SASEGT. The CDR3 sequence is 14 residues long. With V trimmed by 5 bases and J by 12 bases, 13 bases remained unmatched. Each patient came to thyroid surgery without any prior treatment (of any kind). Study-level points and caveats: Across blood and tumor, TCR beta diversity in malignant thyroid tumors was reportedly significantly higher than in benign nodules.

TCRdb re-clonotyped the PCR reads via MiXCR. The sample carries fewer than 40,000 clones, over 15% recorded once. Sequenced material: blood. This receptor was taken from a female donor with papillary thyroid cancer or a benign thyroid nodule (not recorded which). Some clones in this sample may be carry-over from other donors' samples. The gene calls are TRBV6-1 and TRBJ1-2; 9 nucleotides match TRBD1. CDR3 nucleotide sequence: TGTGCCAGCAGTACCGGGACAGGGTCCTATGGTAACACCTTC. This sequence encodes CASSTGTGSYGNTF.